The present T cell receptor beta chain was sequenced within a study of cytomegalovirus exposure and HLA in healthy donors. 60 Vbeta and 13 Jbeta primers were used in PCR. Sequenced by immunoSEQ multiplex PCR; TCRdb stores in-frame clones only, minus some. Found here are approximately 170,000 clones, roughly 83% of them singletons; the top ten hold 1% to 1.5%. Germline V gives CDR1 SQVTM, CDR2 ANQGSEA. The CDR3 is 11 residues long. V dropped 3 bases and J dropped 6 bases, with 8 bases sitting between them. The sample was PBMCs. This clonotype was obtained from a boy younger than 10 in good health and CMV-seronegative. This chain joins TRBV29-1 and TRBJ1-1; D gene uncertain. CDR3 coding DNA: TGCAGCGTTGAGCGTACGGCTGAAGCTTTCTTT. Translation gives CSVERTAEAFF.